Each of the 6 T cell receptor beta chains below was sequenced from the same sample in a study. TCRdb reprocessed the reads with MiXCR, giving one entry per CDR3 protein. The data hold roughly 7,100 distinct CDR3 sequences, with more than 25% observed a single time. Sequenced input: blood. These receptors all come from a human donor.

This clonotype qualifies as medium-sized. The J gene is TRBJ1-2, the V gene TRBV29-1; D call uncertain. CDR3 length: 13 residues. Germline V CDR1 and CDR2: SQVTM, ANQGSEA. V lost 6 bases and J 0 bases, leaving 11 bases between the germline ends. The DNA of the CDR3 is TGCAGCGTCCGGACGGCAGCTAACTATGGCTACACCTTC. Residues: CSVRTAANYGYTF.

This clonotype has ten or more counts. The CDR3: CASSLGGLAVQETQYF. The CDR3 coding sequence is TGCGCCAGCAGCTTGGGGGGACTAGCGGTACAAGAGACCCAGTACTTC. The rearrangement links TRBV5-1 to TRBJ2-5; 11 nucleotides agree with TRBD2. Germline CDR1 SGHRS, CDR2 YFSETQ. With 0 bases clipped from V and 2 bases from J, the junction kept 3 bases outside the gene matches. CDR3 length: 16 residues.

Turning to this clonotype: This may come from a read error, since a much larger clone is one base off. This chain joins TRBV4-2 and TRBJ1-2; D ambiguous. There are 12 residues in the CDR3. The germline V gene has CDR1 LGHNA and CDR2 YNFKEQ. The CDR3 spells CTSSQESYGYTF. CDR3 bases: TGTACCAGCAGCCAAGAAAGCTATGGCTACACCTTC.

In this sample, this clonotype is medium-sized. The chain couples TRBV29-1 to TRBJ2-5; possibly TRBD2 for D (6 bases). V dropped 1 base and J dropped 2 bases, with 8 bases sitting between them. Germline values: CDR1 SQVTM, CDR2 ANQGSEA. CDR3 length: 13 residues. This CDR3 reads CSVEGRAQETQYF. The CDR3, as DNA: TGCAGCGTTGAAGGGAGGGCGCAAGAGACCCAGTACTTC.

The genes are TRBV30 and TRBJ1-5, with D unclear. Germline assignment: CDR1 GTSNPN and CDR2 SVGIG (reference sequence). This CDR3 comprises 11 residues. V was trimmed by 2 bases and J by 14 bases, leaving 13 bases between them. In DNA, the CDR3 is TGTGCCTGGAGTCTCGACCATCACGAGCATTTT. Translating it yields CAWSLDHHEHF.

This clonotype was counted many times. The V gene is TRBV20-1, the J gene TRBJ1-4; D ambiguous. The CDR3 covers 13 residues. Trimming took 6 bases from V and 0 from J, leaving 8 bases between them. Germline CDR1 reads DFQATT; CDR2 reads SNEGSKA (reference sequence). The CDR3 region is CSAKPATNEKLFF. CDR3 in DNA: TGCAGTGCAAAGCCGGCAACTAATGAAAAACTGTTTTTT.